Listed below are T cell receptor beta chains from one sample, sequenced in a study of T cell responses to AZD1222 COVID-19 vaccine. Libraries were prepared by immunoSEQ multiplex PCR; TCRdb keeps only in-frame clonotypes and omits some of them. The sample shows over 140,000 clones, and 2% to 2.5% sits with its ten largest clones. The sample was peripheral blood. Every receptor here comes from an adult in good health. The CDR3 runs from the conserved cysteine through the conserved F or W. Each record gives: D gene, V gene, J gene, CDR3 protein, CDR3 DNA. D genes are given only for firm matches.

-	TRBV29-1	TRBJ1-1	CSVGPGNTEAFF	TGCAGCGTTGGGCCGGGGAACACTGAAGCTTTCTTT
-	TRBV10-3	TRBJ1-1	CAISQQGTNTEAFF	TGTGCCATCAGTCAGCAGGGGACGAACACTGAAGCTTTCTTT
TRBD2	TRBV6-6	TRBJ2-7	CASTGRASYEQYF	TGTGCCAGCACAGGGAGGGCGTCCTACGAGCAGTACTTC
TRBD1	TRBV19	TRBJ1-5	CASSGTEFNQPQHF	TGTGCCAGTAGTGGGACAGAGTTCAATCAGCCCCAGCATTTT
-	TRBV27	TRBJ1-1	CASSFSSLNTEAFF	TGTGCCAGCAGTTTCTCATCTCTGAACACTGAAGCTTTCTTT
-	TRBV12-3/TRBV12-4	TRBJ1-1	CASSLYRDTEAFF	TGTGCCAGCAGTTTATACAGGGACACTGAAGCTTTCTTT
TRBD1	TRBV3-1/TRBV3-2	TRBJ2-7	CASSQSDRGGEQYF	TGTGCCAGCAGCCAATCAGACAGGGGAGGTGAGCAGTACTTC
-	TRBV9	TRBJ1-3	CASSGLVSGNTIYF	TGTGCCAGCAGCGGGTTGGTGTCTGGAAACACCATATATTTT
-	TRBV2	TRBJ1-1	CASRRADRNTEAFF	TGTGCCAGCAGGCGAGCCGACAGGAACACTGAAGCTTTCTTT
TRBD1	TRBV6-6	TRBJ1-5	CASSRRQGENQPQHF	TGTGCCAGCAGCCGACGACAGGGAGAAAATCAGCCCCAGCATTTT
-	TRBV25-1	TRBJ1-2	CASSARGRPLGYTF	TGTGCCAGCAGTGCCCGGGGACGGCCGTTAGGCTACACCTTC
-	TRBV5-1	TRBJ2-7	CASSLGGQNEQYF	TGCGCCAGCAGCTTGGGTGGACAGAACGAGCAGTACTTC